This T cell receptor beta chain derives from a study of neoadjuvant anti-PD-1 for oral cavity cancer. Study context: Non-progressing patients received a fourth nivolumab dose near day 43, then surgery on days 50-56. Notes on the study in general: After neoadjuvant nivolumab, PBMC T cell clonality was significantly higher in non-responders than responders.

This clone was recorded only once. Its antigen is not identified. Time point: after neoadjuvant nivolumab, at surgical resection. Stage II-IVA oral cavity squamous cell carcinoma was new and untreated by systemic or radiation therapy. The patients had HPV-negative, locally advanced oral cavity squamous cell carcinoma. CDR3 length: 16 amino acids. CDR1 is MGHRA and CDR2 is YSYEKL in the germline V gene. The germline V and J ends were trimmed by 0 bases and 4 bases, with 13 bases remaining between them. Generated by immunoSEQ multiplex PCR, the TCRdb table keeps only in-frame clones and is missing some. This table has approximately 68,000 clones, approximately 87% appearing once.

Sequences were derived from PBMCs, sampled after nivolumab (anti-PD-1) treatment. The clonotype originates from a person between 40 and 85 years old with oral cavity squamous cell carcinoma. The rearrangement joins TRBV4-1 to TRBJ2-1, with a weak D call TRBD2 (7 bases). CDR3 DNA: TGCGCCAGCAGCCAAGATATCAGCGGGACATACAATGAGCAGTTCTTC. It translates to CASSQDISGTYNEQFF.